This entry describes one TCR beta chain. Antigen specificity is unknown. This entry comes from a study of beta chain features in type 1 diabetes. Study outcomes and limitations: Significant though moderate, a shortening of TCRB CDR3s appeared in all four CD4+ subsets of Type 1 diabetes patients.

The sequenced template was cDNA made from the entire isolated RNA. Only in-frame clones appear in the TCRdb table, and some are missing; sequencing was by immunoSEQ multiplex PCR. The data contain under 350,000 clones, 24% of them singletons. V lost 4 bases to trimming and J lost 5 bases; unmatched junction nucleotides: 7. CDR1 and CDR2 from the germline V gene are GTSNPN and SVGIG (reference sequence). The CDR3 consists of 13 residues. The sample taken for sequencing was naive CD4+ T cells from blood. This sequence joins TRBV30 and TRBJ2-5, with 7 nucleotides matching TRBD2. This TCR was sampled from a woman in her thirties with type 1 diabetes. CDR3 loop: CAWTRGVGETQYF. The CDR3 region has the DNA TGTGCCTGGACACGGGGGGTTGGGGAGACCCAGTACTTC.